The next 11 T cell receptor beta chains were all read from a single sample in a study of T cell repertoires in cytomegalovirus infection. TCRdb independently ran MiXCR on the reads; one entry per CDR3 protein. The sample holds about 230,000 distinct CDR3 sequences, roughly 6.5% seen once. Material: PBMCs. These receptors were obtained from a human donor in good health (CMV status not recorded). Some clones in this sample may be carry-over from other donors' samples.

This clonotype appeared many times. This chain links TRBV6-2 or TRBV6-3 with TRBJ1-1; TRBD1 matches at 12 bases. The V segment lost 5 bases and the J segment 1 base; nucleotides outside the gene matches: 11. Germline assignment: CDR1 MNHEY and CDR2 SVGEGT. This CDR3 comprises 18 residues. CDR3: CASSPIPGQGARNTEAFF. CDR3 sequence (DNA): TGTGCCAGCAGTCCGATTCCGGGACAGGGGGCGAGGAACACTGAAGCTTTCTTT.

A note on this clonotype: An end of the junction does not agree with germline; a read error may underlie this. The rearrangement joins TRBV7-6 to TRBJ2-7; no clear D. The CDR3 totals 13 residues. CDR1 is SGHVS, CDR2 FNYEAQ, per germline. CDR3 nucleotide sequence: TGTGCTAGCAGCTTAGAGATTTTCCACGAGCAGTACTTC. Its protein is CASSLEIFHEQYF. The complete variable domain, with remaining parts taken from reference TRBV7-6 and TRBJ2-7, reads GAGVSQSPRYKVTKRGQDVALRCDPISGHVSLYWYRQALGQGPEFLTYFNYEAQQDKSGLPNDRFSAERPEGSISTLTIQRTEQRDSAMYRCASSLEIFHEQYFGPGTRLTVT.

This clonotype was recorded many times. The chain uses TRBV7-2 and TRBJ2-5; TRBD2 matches 11 bases. CDR1 SGHTA and CDR2 FQGNSA come from the germline V gene. CDR3 size: 15 residues. Unmatched junction bases numbered 5, after V lost 3 bases and J lost 5 bases. The CDR3 loop is CASSFSGGARETQYF. In nucleotides, the CDR3 is TGTGCCAGCAGCTTTAGCGGGGGGGCCCGTGAGACCCAGTACTTC.

Of note for this clonotype: Since a much larger clone is just one base distant, this may be a read error. The conserved final phenylalanine or tryptophan is absent from the CDR3, which likely points to a read error. The chain has TRBV20-1 and TRBJ2-1, with 10 bases that match TRBD2. Germline V gene sequence: CDR1 DFQATT, CDR2 SNEGSKA (reference sequence). The CDR3 sequence is 17 residues long. V lost 7 bases and J lost 2; bases outside the gene matches: 14. The CDR3 sequence is CSVAGGPSRGPYNEQFI. The CDR3 DNA sequence: TGCAGTGTAGCGGGGGGTCCATCGCGAGGCCCCTACAATGAGCAGTTCATC.

This chain connects TRBV30 to TRBJ2-2, with D possibly matching TRBD1 (5 bases). This CDR3 has 13 amino acids. CDR1 is GTSNPN and CDR2 is SVGIG in the germline V gene (reference sequence). Trimming stripped 0 bases from V and 4 bases from J, with 6 bases between. The CDR3 protein is CAWSVQVTGELFF. In nucleotides, the CDR3 is TGTGCCTGGAGTGTACAGGTCACCGGGGAGCTGTTTTTT.

This clonotype was observed at least ten times. The chain's CDR3 is CASSLVQSDPKKGNIQYF. The CDR3 DNA is TGTGCCAGCAGCTTAGTCCAGAGCGATCCAAAAAAAGGGAACATTCAGTACTTC. The rearrangement uses TRBV7-9 and TRBJ2-4; D remains ambiguous. The CDR3 has 18 residues. V gave up 1 base and J gave up 7 bases, with 23 bases separating them. Germline V lookup: CDR1 SEHNR, CDR2 FQNEAQ (reference sequence).

This clonotype was observed many times. The chain recombines TRBV29-1 with TRBJ2-3; D is unresolved. Trimming took off 1 base at V and 6 bases at J, with 14 bases between the two ends. Per the germline V gene, CDR1 is SQVTM and CDR2 is ANQGSEA. CDR3 length: 14 amino acids. CDR3 residues: CSVEVSGEVDTQYF. The DNA of the CDR3 is TGCAGCGTTGAAGTCTCGGGCGAGGTGGATACGCAGTATTTT.

This clonotype came up many times. V and J are TRBV7-8 and TRBJ1-2, with D hard to call. Germline V gene data show CDR1 as SGHVS and CDR2 as FQNEAQ. This CDR3 is 13 amino acids long. Trimming pared 3 bases from V and 5 bases from J, leaving 10 bases between. The CDR3 DNA sequence: TGTGCCAGCAGCTTCGACGATCAGTATGGCTACACCTTC. It specifies CASSFDDQYGYTF.

This clonotype has at least ten counts. The V call is TRBV7-2, the J call TRBJ1-4, with D unclear. Trimming took 1 base from V and 4 from J, leaving 4 bases between them. In germline, CDR1 is SGHTA, CDR2 FQGNSA. The CDR3 sequence is 13 residues long. In nucleotides, the CDR3 is TGTGCCAGCAGCTTAGTTGGTAATGAAAAACTGTTTTTT. Its translation: CASSLVGNEKLFF.

This clonotype was seen at least ten times. This chain uses TRBV7-6 with TRBJ2-7; the match to TRBD1 covers 10 bases. There are 17 residues in the CDR3. After removal of 5 bases from V and 0 bases from J, the junction contained 10 bases not matched to a gene. Looked up from germline, CDR1 is SGHVS and CDR2 is FNYEAQ. This CDR3 reads CASSRRDRGASSYEQYF. The CDR3 DNA sequence: TGTGCCAGCAGCCGCCGGGACAGGGGCGCTAGCTCCTACGAGCAGTACTTC.

This clonotype was seen at least ten times. The chain recombines TRBV20-1 with TRBJ2-3; TRBD2 aligns across 13 bases. Germline CDR1 DFQATT, CDR2 SNEGSKA (reference sequence). There are 15 residues in the CDR3. V lost 5 bases and J lost 4; bases outside the gene matches: 6. For the CDR3, the DNA is TGCAGTGCTGGTCCACTAGCGGGGGGGCCAGATACGCAGTATTTT. This gives the protein CSAGPLAGGPDTQYF.